This T cell receptor beta chain was obtained from a study of shared clonotypes between healthy human individuals. With regard to this clone: Its target is not known.

Study results and limitations: With few donors, the genetic and exposure-history diversity represented was limited. Blood was the only sampled material, and tissue repertoires likely differ.

CDR3 length: 15 amino acids. Germline V CDR1 and CDR2: LNHDA, SQIVND (reference sequence). V shed 8 bases and J shed 0 bases, with 14 bases lying between them. The table came from immunoSEQ multiplex PCR; TCRdb's copy has only in-frame clones and leaves some out. Altogether under 850,000 clones are present, over 55% being singletons, with the ten largest covering approximately 1.7%. The sample consisted of memory CD4+ T cells sorted from blood. Specified subset: CD45RA-negative fraction. This chain joins TRBV19 and TRBJ2-4; D ambiguous. The receptor's source is a woman aged 25 to 39 in good health. Here the CDR3 DNA reads TGTGCCAGTGCGGACGGAGTCCTAGCCAAAAACATTCAGTACTTC. Amino acid sequence: CASADGVLAKNIQYF.